This T cell receptor beta chain comes out of a study of STAT3 mutations in large granular lymphocyte leukemia. At the level of the study: More than half of T-LGLL patients received immunosuppressive therapy. Whole-study results and caveats: Every T-LGLL patient had at least one immunodominant TCRbeta clonotype.

Comment on this clone: Its target is not known.

Here immunoSEQ multiplex PCR was the method, and the copy in TCRdb shows in-frame clones only, minus some. The sample consists of 30,000 to 45,000 clones, 70% to 90% of them appearing once. The CDR3 length is 18 residues. Trimming removed 0 bases from V and 0 bases from J; junction bases left unmatched: 9. The germline V gene encodes CDR1 LGHNA and CDR2 YSLEER. What was sequenced was PBMCs. The source is a human donor with T large granular lymphocyte leukemia. Some clones in this sample may be carry-over from other donors' samples. The chain carries TRBV4-3 and TRBJ2-5; 8 bases fit TRBD2. The CDR3 loop reads CASSQDVRVAGNQETQYF. CDR3 nucleotides: TGCGCCAGCAGCCAAGATGTGAGGGTAGCGGGGAACCAAGAGACCCAGTACTTC.